The source of this TCR beta chain is a study of response to subunit inactivated influenza vaccine. TCRdb recomputed calls from the RT-PCR reads with MiXCR, one row per CDR3 protein. The data hold around 570,000 distinct CDR3 sequences, with approximately 7.1% observed a single time. This clonotype was counted a few times. Germline V gene lookup returns CDR1 SGHRS and CDR2 YFSETQ. V shed 4 bases and J shed 2 bases, with 18 bases lying between them. The CDR3 totals 16 residues. Specimen: PBMCs from blood, collected less than 30 months after vaccination. The chain links TRBV5-1 to TRBJ2-5; D unresolved. The origin of this receptor is a man aged 50 to 75 who received an inactivated influenza vaccine. CDR3 sequence: CASSPDGRTPQETQYF. In nucleotides, the CDR3 is TGCGCCAGCAGCCCGGACGGACGAACACCACAAGAGACCCAGTACTTC.